This T cell receptor (beta chain) emerged from a study of OX40 agonist ivuxolimab in advanced cancers. Study background: Of the participants, over 30% had some prior anti-PD-1, anti-PD-L1 or anti-CTLA-4 therapy, which was allowed.

Comment on this clone: Other DNA sequences from this sample encode an identical CDR3 as well.

Germline V gene lookup returns CDR1 MNHEY and CDR2 SVGAGI. CDR3 length: 13 residues. The V and J ends lost 6 bases and 5 bases respectively, with 11 bases between them. Clones were sequenced by immunoSEQ multiplex PCR, and TCRdb holds only the in-frame ones, with some missing. The data contain tens of thousands of clones, about 89% of them singletons. Sequenced material: CD4+ or CD8+ T cells sorted from blood, taken in a trial of the OX40 agonist ivuxolimab. The genes are TRBV6-5 and TRBJ1-5; no reliable D call. The receptor was isolated from an adult with an advanced solid tumor such as melanoma, head and neck, liver or kidney cancer. CDR3 region: CASRKGIHQPQHF. DNA of the CDR3: TGTGCCAGCAGGAAAGGGATCCATCAGCCCCAGCATTTT.